Listed below are T cell receptor beta chains from one sample, sequenced in a study of graft-versus-host responses after intestinal transplantation. Clones were read by immunoSEQ multiplex PCR, and TCRdb kept only the in-frame ones, dropping some. Of tens of thousands of clones in the sample, 85% to 90% were seen once. Sample: PBMCs, taken 26 days after transplant. The receptors here all came from a human patient who received an intestinal transplant, so some T cells may come from the graft donor. The CDR3 runs from the conserved cysteine through the conserved F or W. A D gene is named only where the DNA matches it firmly. Clone size is shown for a subset of rows, as once, few, many or a class of expanded clone.

>-|TRBJ2-4|TRBV28|-
TGTGCCAGCAGTTTGGTGGAGGCCAAAAACATTCAGTACTTC
CASSLVEAKNIQYF
>-|TRBJ2-7|TRBV7-8|TRBD1
TGTGCCAGCAGTCGCAGGACAGGGGGGCCCTACGAGCAGTACTTC
CASSRRTGGPYEQYF
>-|TRBJ1-4|TRBV11-2|TRBD1
TGTGCCAGCAGCCCGACAGGGGTGGGTGAAAAACTGTTTTTT
CASSPTGVGEKLFF
>-|TRBJ1-2|TRBV5-1|TRBD1
TGCGCCAGCAGCTTGGTTGACAGGGCGGATGGCTACACCTTC
CASSLVDRADGYTF
>-|TRBJ2-1|TRBV27|TRBD2
TGTGCCAGCAGTTTATCCCTAAGACTAGCGGGGCACGTGGGCAATGAGCAGTTCTTC
CASSLSLRLAGHVGNEQFF
>-|TRBJ2-1|TRBV2|-
TGTGCCAGCAGTAAGGGGACGGGAGCCCATGAGCAGTTCTTC
CASSKGTGAHEQFF
>-|TRBJ2-5|TRBV7-9|-
TGTGCCAGCAGCCCACCTAGAGGAACCGGAGAGACCCAGTACTTC
CASSPPRGTGETQYF
>-|TRBJ2-5|TRBV11-2|TRBD2
TGTGCCAGCAGCTTAGCGGGGGGGCTTTGGGAGACCCAGTACTTC
CASSLAGGLWETQYF
>-|TRBJ1-6|TRBV11-1|-
TGTGCCAGCAGCTTAGGAAACAGGATCTCCTATAATTCACCCCTCCACTTT
CASSLGNRISYNSPLHF
>-|TRBJ1-2|TRBV2|-
TGTGCCAGCAGTGAAGCGGAGTGCGGGGGCGGCTATGGCTACACCTTC
CASSEAECGGGYGYTF
>-|TRBJ1-5|TRBV7-8|TRBD1
TGTGCCAGCAGCTCCGGGGGACAGAGCAATCAGCCCCAGCATTTT
CASSSGGQSNQPQHF
>-|TRBJ2-1|TRBV7-9|-
TGTGCCAGCAGCTTACCTCAGCGGATCGATGAGCAGTTCTTC
CASSLPQRIDEQFF
>once|TRBJ2-1|TRBV27|TRBD1
TGTGCCAGCAGTTTAGGGACAGGGGCCTACAATGAGCAGTTCTTC
CASSLGTGAYNEQFF
>-|TRBJ2-3|TRBV27|TRBD2
TGTGCCAGCAGTTGGACTAGCGGGGAGAGCACAGATACGCAGTATTTT
CASSWTSGESTDTQYF
>once|TRBJ2-1|TRBV30|TRBD2
TGTGCCTGGAGTGAAGGGCTAGCGGGGGGGCTTAGGAATGAGCAGTTCTTC
CAWSEGLAGGLRNEQFF
>-|TRBJ1-2|TRBV6-1|-
TGTGCCAGCAGTGACCCGGCTACAGGGAACTATGGCTACACCTTC
CASSDPATGNYGYTF
>-|TRBJ1-6|TRBV9|-
TGTGCCAGCAGCCCGGTGACCTATAATTCACCCCTCCACTTT
CASSPVTYNSPLHF
>-|TRBJ1-5|TRBV30|TRBD1
TGTGCCTGGGCACCCGGACAGGGAATCCAGAGGGGCAATCAGCCCCAGCATTTT
CAWAPGQGIQRGNQPQHF
>-|TRBJ2-3|TRBV6-5|TRBD2
TGTGCCAGCAGCGGACTAGCGGGGAGCACAGATACGCAGTATTTT
CASSGLAGSTDTQYF
>-|TRBJ1-6|TRBV2|-
TGTGCCAGCAGTGAACCCCGGGACACGGGTTATAATTCACCCCTCCACTTT
CASSEPRDTGYNSPLHF
>-|TRBJ2-1|TRBV7-9|-
TGTGCCAGCAGCTTAAGGGCCTTGCGGGGCAATGAGCAGTTCTTC
CASSLRALRGNEQFF
>-|TRBJ2-1|TRBV9|-
TGTGCCAGCAGCCCATCCGGAATGCGGTTTTATGAGCAGTTCTTC
CASSPSGMRFYEQFF
>-|TRBJ2-7|TRBV7-6|-
TGTGCCAGCAGCTTAGCCAGTGACGAGCAGTACTTC
CASSLASDEQYF
>-|TRBJ2-1|TRBV25-1|TRBD1
TGTGCCAGCAGTGAATATAGTACAGGGGGCAATGAGCAGTTCTTC
CASSEYSTGGNEQFF
>-|TRBJ2-1|TRBV2|-
TGTGCCAGCAGTGAAACGGGGAATGAGCAGTTCTTC
CASSETGNEQFF
>few|TRBJ2-2|TRBV19|TRBD1
TGTGCCAGTAGTATGACCGGGACAGGCCGAATTAACACCGGGGAGCTGTTTTTT
CASSMTGTGRINTGELFF
>-|TRBJ2-6|TRBV9|-
TGTGCCAGCAGCGTAGCTAAACGGGTCTCTGGGGCCAACGTCCTGACTTTC
CASSVAKRVSGANVLTF
>-|TRBJ2-1|TRBV27|TRBD2
TGTGCCAGCAGCAACCAAACTAGCGGGGGTTCCTACAATGAGCAGTTCTTC
CASSNQTSGGSYNEQFF
>-|TRBJ1-5|TRBV11-3|-
TGTGCCAGCAGGAGGGGACTCACCGACATGTGGAATCAGCCCCAGCATTTT
CASRRGLTDMWNQPQHF
>-|TRBJ2-3|TRBV25-1|TRBD1
TGTGCCAGCAGTCCCGGGACAGGGAAGGCAGATACGCAGTATTTT
CASSPGTGKADTQYF
>-|TRBJ2-3|TRBV5-8|TRBD2
TGTGCCAGCAGCTTGGGGGTTGCGGGAGGTGATACGCAGTATTTT
CASSLGVAGGDTQYF
>-|TRBJ2-1|TRBV28|-
TGTGCCAGCAGCCTAGCGTTAGGATCCTACAATGAGCAGTTCTTC
CASSLALGSYNEQFF
>-|TRBJ2-2|TRBV10-3|-
TGTGCCATCAGTGACCTCAGGGAGGCCACCGGGGAGCTGTTTTTT
CAISDLREATGELFF
>-|TRBJ2-3|TRBV11-2|-
TGTGCCAGCAGCTCAGGGCCAGCAGATACGCAGTATTTT
CASSSGPADTQYF
>-|TRBJ2-1|TRBV2|-
TGTGCCAGCAACCTCCGTCGGAGCTCCTACAATGAGCAGTTCTTC
CASNLRRSSYNEQFF
>-|TRBJ2-3|TRBV9|TRBD2
TGTGCCAGCAGCGTAGAAGGGACTAGTTCAGATACGCAGTATTTT
CASSVEGTSSDTQYF
>-|TRBJ2-1|TRBV7-3|TRBD2
TGTGCCAGCAGCCGTCACGGGACTAGCGGTTCCAATGAGCAGTTCTTC
CASSRHGTSGSNEQFF
>-|TRBJ2-4|TRBV6-4|-
TGTGCCAGCAATTATAATAGCTTAGCCAAAAACATTCAGTACTTC
CASNYNSLAKNIQYF
>once|TRBJ2-3|TRBV7-2|TRBD2
TGTGCCAGCAGCTTAGTTGGGATAGCGGGGGCCGAGGTCACGACGCAGTATTTT
CASSLVGIAGAEVTTQYF
>-|TRBJ2-1|TRBV28|-
TGTGCCAGCAGCTCATCGGCAGGGCCCTACAATGAGCAGTTCTTC
CASSSSAGPYNEQFF
>-|TRBJ2-5|TRBV7-3|TRBD2
TGTGCCAGCAGCCCTAATAGCGGGGGGGAGACCCAGTACTTC
CASSPNSGGETQYF
>-|TRBJ2-5|TRBV4-1|TRBD2
TGCGCCAGCGGAAGGACTAGCGGCGAAGAGACCCAGTACTTC
CASGRTSGEETQYF
>-|TRBJ1-4|TRBV7-2|-
TGTGCCAGCAGCCGCCAACTTGCAACTAATGAAAAACTGTTTTTT
CASSRQLATNEKLFF
>-|TRBJ2-5|TRBV6-5|TRBD2
TGTGCCAGCACCTGGTCGGGGGGTAAAGGAGAGACCCAGTACTTC
CASTWSGGKGETQYF
>once|TRBJ1-6|TRBV28|TRBD1
TGTGCCAGCAGTTTATCAGGGGGCCCCTATAATTCACCCCTCCACTTT
CASSLSGGPYNSPLHF
>-|TRBJ2-3|TRBV5-1|TRBD2
TGCGCCAGCAGCTTGGGAGGTCGCGGGAGGGGTTCCCTCCGCACAGATACGCAGTATTTT
CASSLGGRGRGSLRTDTQYF
>-|TRBJ1-1|TRBV5-4|-
TGTGCCAGCAGCCCGGCTCGCGGGGTGAACACTGAAGCTTTCTTT
CASSPARGVNTEAFF
>-|TRBJ2-5|TRBV29-1|-
TGCAGCGTTGAAGCGGACAGCTACCAAGAGACCCAGTACTTC
CSVEADSYQETQYF
>-|TRBJ2-2|TRBV9|-
TGTGCCAGCAGCCCGCGGACAGAGACGTTCGCGAACACCGGGGAGCTGTTTTTT
CASSPRTETFANTGELFF
>-|TRBJ1-1|TRBV4-3|-
TGCGCCAGCAGCCAAACCGACAGGAACACTGAAGCTTTCTTT
CASSQTDRNTEAFF
>-|TRBJ2-3|TRBV4-3|TRBD2
TGCGCCAGCAGCCAAGGCTCTGCGGGGGGAGGAGATACGCAGTATTTT
CASSQGSAGGGDTQYF
>few|TRBJ2-7|TRBV28|-
TGTGCCAGCAGCTCGACAGGTAACGAGCAGTACTTC
CASSSTGNEQYF
>-|TRBJ2-1|TRBV15|-
TGTGCCACCAGCACAAGACAGACCTACAATGAGCAGTTCTTC
CATSTRQTYNEQFF
>-|TRBJ1-1|TRBV28|-
TGTGCCAGCAGTTTAACAGGCTTTGAGGCTTTCTTT
CASSLTGFEAFF
>-|TRBJ2-1|TRBV9|-
TGTGCCAGCAGCGTAGGGGCCGACAATGAGCAGTTCTTC
CASSVGADNEQFF
>-|TRBJ2-1|TRBV12-5|-
TGTGCTAGTGGAAGAGGAGACCCACCATCCTACAATGAGCAGTTCTTC
CASGRGDPPSYNEQFF
>-|TRBJ2-5|TRBV9|TRBD2
TGTGCCAGCAGCGTAGCATGGGGGGGCCAAGAGACCCAGTACTTC
CASSVAWGGQETQYF
>-|TRBJ1-5|TRBV6-5|TRBD1
TGTGCCAGCAGACGAGGGACAGCACGGGCTCAGCCCCAGCATTTT
CASRRGTARAQPQHF